The 30 T cell receptor beta chains in this list originate from one sample, sequenced in a study of shared clonotypes between healthy human individuals. Sequencing was performed with immunoSEQ multiplex PCR; in TCRdb, only in-frame clones are kept and a portion is missing. In the table there are around 600,000 clones, roughly 97% of which are singletons. The source material was naive CD4+ T cells sorted from blood. The subset was: CD45RA+ positively selected. Receptors were obtained from a woman in her 30s in good health.

The chain employs TRBV28 and TRBJ2-7; 11 bases map to TRBD2. The CDR3 is 15 amino acids. Germline V gene data show CDR1 as MDHEN and CDR2 as SYDVKM. The ends lost 4 bases at V and 2 bases at J; junction bases unmatched: 4. CDR3 amino acids: CASSSSGRPPYEQYF. The DNA for the CDR3 is TGTGCCAGCAGTTCTAGCGGGAGGCCTCCCTACGAGCAGTACTTC.

The chain links TRBV4-1 to TRBJ1-4; possibly TRBD1 for D (5 bases). CDR1 is MGHRA and CDR2 is YSYEKL in the germline V gene. Trimming pared 1 base from V and 8 bases from J, leaving 8 bases between. The CDR3 totals 13 residues. CDR3 region: CASSQVAGEKLFF. CDR3 nucleotide sequence: TGCGCCAGCAGCCAAGTCGCAGGGGAAAAACTGTTTTTT.

V is TRBV4-2 and J is TRBJ2-1, with 7 bases aligning to TRBD2. Per germline, CDR1 LGHNA and CDR2 YNFKEQ. Trimming at V came to 0 bases and at J to 2 bases, leaving 4 bases not matched to a gene. The CDR3 is 16 amino acids. The CDR3 region is CASSQDTGGTYNEQFF. CDR3 sequence (DNA): TGTGCCAGCAGCCAAGATACGGGAGGTACCTACAATGAGCAGTTCTTC.

The V gene is TRBV7-2, the J gene TRBJ2-7; D may be TRBD1 or TRBD2 (5 bases each). The CDR3 has 14 residues. With 4 bases removed from V and 3 bases from J, the gap between germline ends came to 13 bases. CDR1 and CDR2 (germline): SGHTA, FQGNSA. The CDR3 protein is CASSSQTGGYEQYF. The CDR3, as DNA: TGTGCCAGCAGCTCCCAGACTGGGGGCTACGAGCAGTACTTC.

The J gene is TRBJ2-1, the V gene TRBV6-1; 8 bases fit TRBD2. The CDR3 is made up of 17 amino acids. From germline, CDR1 is MNHNS and CDR2 SASEGT. The V and J ends lost 4 bases and 3 bases, in that order; junction bases with no gene match: 11. CDR3 sequence: CASSGRSGSDRYNEQFF. The CDR3 nucleotides are TGTGCCAGCAGTGGGAGAAGCGGGAGCGATCGCTACAATGAGCAGTTCTTC.

The chain carries TRBV10-3 and TRBJ2-7, with D possibly TRBD1 on 6 matching bases. Trimming shortened V by 0 bases and J by 1 base, and 10 bases separated the two germline ends. The CDR3 sequence is 15 residues long. Germline V CDR1 and CDR2: ENHRY, SYGVKD. CDR3 DNA: TGTGCCATCAGTGAGTCCGGGGACATATCCTACGAGCAGTACTTC. It encodes CAISESGDISYEQYF.

This chain uses TRBV19 with TRBJ2-2; 8 positions agree with TRBD2. The CDR3 consists of 15 residues. The germline V gene encodes CDR1 LNHDA and CDR2 SQIVND (reference sequence). The ends lost 2 bases at V and 5 bases at J; junction bases unmatched: 4. The CDR3 DNA is TGTGCCAGTAGTATAACGTCGGGGGGGACCGGGGAGCTGTTTTTT. Translation gives CASSITSGGTGELFF.

This chain uses TRBV9 with TRBJ1-2, with D possibly matching TRBD1 (5 bases). The V end lost 0 bases, the J end lost 0 bases, and 6 bases lay between the germline ends. CDR1 and CDR2 from the germline V gene are SGDLS and YYNGEE. This CDR3 has 14 amino acids. CDR3 loop: CASSVAGTNYGYTF. As DNA, the CDR3 is TGTGCCAGCAGCGTAGCAGGGACTAACTATGGCTACACCTTC.

V usage is TRBV2 and J usage is TRBJ2-7; D gene uncertain. The CDR3 is made up of 13 amino acids. Germline V CDR1 and CDR2: SNHLY, FYNNEI. Trimming pared 5 bases from V and 0 bases from J, leaving 8 bases between. CDR3 region: CASSSDNSYEQYF. The CDR3 DNA reads as TGTGCCAGCAGTTCTGACAACTCCTACGAGCAGTACTTC. The variable domain in full, completed from reference TRBV2 and TRBJ2-7, reads EPEVTQTPSHQVTQMGQEVILRCVPISNHLYFYWYRQILGQKVEFLVSFYNNEISEKSEIFDDQFSVERPDGSNFTLKIRSTKLEDSAMYFCASSSDNSYEQYFGPGTRLTVT.

The rearrangement joins TRBV10-3 to TRBJ2-6; D not resolved. CDR3 length: 15 residues. V gave up 6 bases and J gave up 0 bases, with 9 bases separating them. Germline lookup yields CDR1 ENHRY and CDR2 SYGVKD. CDR3 sequence: CAISAGHSGANVLTF. DNA of the CDR3: TGTGCCATCAGCGCCGGCCACTCTGGGGCCAACGTCCTGACTTTC.

CDR3 nucleotides: TGCAGCGGCTCTCCCGACTCTGGAAACACCATATATTTT. Its protein product is CSGSPDSGNTIYF. The chain has TRBV29-1 and TRBJ1-3; D is unresolved. The CDR3 loop spans 13 amino acids. Germline V lookup: CDR1 SQVTM, CDR2 ANQGSEA. V dropped 7 bases and J dropped 0 bases, with 10 bases sitting between them. The full variable domain, in which reference TRBV29-1 and TRBJ1-3 provide the parts outside the CDR3, is SAVISQKPSRDICQRGTSLTIQCQVDSQVTMMFWYRQQPGQSLTLIATANQGSEATYESGFVIDKFPISRPNLTFSTLTVSNMSPEDSSIYLCSGSPDSGNTIYFGEGSWLTVV.

The chain links TRBV5-1 to TRBJ2-1; TRBD1 aligns across 9 bases. With V trimmed by 3 bases and J by 7 bases, 11 bases remained unmatched. The CDR3 has 16 amino acids. Germline CDR1 reads SGHRS; CDR2 reads YFSETQ. CDR3 in amino acids: CASSSPDRGPRNEQFF. DNA for the CDR3: TGCGCCAGCAGCTCACCGGACAGGGGCCCTAGAAATGAGCAGTTCTTC.

This clone was recorded once. The chain has TRBV28 and TRBJ2-1; D uncertain. Trimming removed 3 bases from V and 7 bases from J, with 4 bases in between. Germline V gene data show CDR1 as MDHEN and CDR2 as SYDVKM. The CDR3 consists of 11 residues. The CDR3 region is CASSFLNEQFF. The CDR3 region has the DNA TGTGCCAGCAGTTTCTTGAATGAGCAGTTCTTC.

The genes are TRBV5-1 and TRBJ2-1, with 7 positions matching TRBD2. The CDR3 is 13 residues long. Losses at the gene ends were 3 bases for V and 8 bases for J; bases not matched to a gene: 5. Per germline, CDR1 SGHRS and CDR2 YFSETQ. The CDR3 loop reads CASSSASGYEQFF. The CDR3 DNA reads TGCGCCAGCAGCTCCGCTAGCGGATATGAGCAGTTCTTC.

This chain uses TRBV27 with TRBJ1-1; D remains unclear. The germline CDR1 and CDR2 sequences are MNHEY and SMNVEV (reference sequence). V dropped 7 bases and J dropped 1 base, with 10 bases sitting between them. CDR3 length: 13 amino acids. For the CDR3, the DNA is TGTGCCAGCACAAGTCTTTGGAACACTGAAGCTTTCTTT. Protein sequence: CASTSLWNTEAFF.

The chain couples TRBV7-2 to TRBJ1-5, with D hard to call. The CDR3 length is 15 residues. Germline values: CDR1 SGHTA, CDR2 FQGNSA. V was clipped by 1 base and J by 0 bases, with 7 bases between them. The CDR3 sequence is CASSLVRSSNQPQHF. The CDR3 DNA sequence: TGTGCCAGCAGCTTAGTTCGGAGTAGCAATCAGCCCCAGCATTTT.

About this clone itself: The same CDR3 can be traced to other DNA sequences in this sample. The gene calls are TRBV28 and TRBJ2-7; tentative D call: TRBD2 (5 bases). Between the trimmed V and J ends, which lost 5 bases and 0 bases, there was a span of 11 bases. There are 14 residues in the CDR3. CDR1 and CDR2 (germline): MDHEN, SYDVKM. The CDR3 DNA sequence: TGTGCCAGCAGTCCCCGCGGGTCCTCCTACGAGCAGTACTTC. Translated: CASSPRGSSYEQYF. Drawing the rest from reference TRBV28 and TRBJ2-7, the complete variable domain is DVKVTQSSRYLVKRTGEKVFLECVQDMDHENMFWYRQDPGLGLRLIYFSYDVKMKEKGDIPEGYSVSREKKERFSLILESASTNQTSMYLCASSPRGSSYEQYFGPGTRLTVT.

The chain combines TRBV28 with TRBJ1-2; weak D call: TRBD1 (5 bases). Trimming cost V 5 bases and J 6 bases, with 10 bases left between them. The CDR3 sequence is 12 residues long. Germline CDR1 is MDHEN and CDR2 is SYDVKM. CDR3 sequence reads: CASSLTDHGYTF. The CDR3 DNA follows: TGTGCCAGCAGTCTGACAGACCATGGCTACACCTTC.

The rearrangement links TRBV21-1 to TRBJ2-7; the table's D call, TRBD1, was not checked against the DNA. TRBV21-1 is shown as a pseudogene. The CDR3 covers 13 residues. The CDR3 here is CASPGTGTYEQYF. CDR3 nucleotide sequence: TGTGCCAGCCCGGGGACAGGAACCTACGAGCAGTACTTC.

The V gene is TRBV6-5, the J gene TRBJ2-7; 8 bases fit TRBD2. The germline gives CDR1 MNHEY, CDR2 SVGAGI. The CDR3 has 15 amino acids. Losses at the gene ends were 6 bases for V and 1 base for J; bases not matched to a gene: 8. CDR3 in DNA: TGTGCCAGCAGACTTAGCGGGGAATTATCCTACGAGCAGTACTTC. Translated: CASRLSGELSYEQYF.

V usage is TRBV9 and J usage is TRBJ2-7; D gene ambiguous. The germline gives CDR1 SGDLS, CDR2 YYNGEE. The CDR3 extends over 15 amino acids. V dropped 0 bases and J dropped 2 bases, with 12 bases sitting between them. CDR3 DNA: TGTGCCAGCAGCGTAGGGGCAACCAACGCCTACGAGCAGTACTTC. Protein sequence: CASSVGATNAYEQYF.

V usage is TRBV5-6 and J usage is TRBJ1-2, with D perhaps TRBD1 (6 bases). CDR1 SGHDT and CDR2 YYEEEE come from the germline V gene. This CDR3 is built from 16 residues. The V and J ends lost 0 bases and 4 bases respectively, with 16 bases between them. As DNA, the CDR3 is TGTGCCAGCAGCTTGGAAGGGGTCAGGGGACCCTATGGCTACACCTTC. It codes for CASSLEGVRGPYGYTF.

The chain recombines TRBV5-5 with TRBJ1-3; 9 nucleotides match TRBD1. Germline V lookup: CDR1 SGHKS, CDR2 YYEKEE (reference sequence). The CDR3 is 16 residues long. The junction had 5 bases not matched to a gene; V was cut back by 4 bases and J by 0 bases. CDR3: CASSLKGQGSGNTIYF. The CDR3 DNA follows: TGTGCCAGCAGCCTTAAGGGACAGGGCTCTGGAAACACCATATATTTT.

The genes are TRBV11-3 and TRBJ2-7, with TRBD1 matching 7 bases. The CDR3 is 17 residues long. Germline CDR1 reads SGHNT; CDR2 reads YENEEA. Trimming cost V 4 bases and J 3 bases; bases outside gene matches: 15. Here the CDR3 DNA reads TGTGCCAGCAGCTGGCGGGCGGAAGACAGGGTCAGCTACGAGCAGTACTTC. Translation gives CASSWRAEDRVSYEQYF.

This chain joins TRBV15 and TRBJ1-6; a possible D gene is TRBD1 (6 bases). This CDR3 has 17 amino acids. Germline V gene lookup returns CDR1 LNHNV and CDR2 YYDKDF (reference sequence). V was clipped by 1 base and J by 9 bases, with 19 bases between them. The CDR3 DNA follows: TGTGCCACCAGCAGAGTCCCCGGGACAATTTTCACTTCACCCCTCCACTTT. Translated, it gives CATSRVPGTIFTSPLHF.

V gene TRBV7-8 combines with J gene TRBJ2-7; TRBD1 is a possible D gene (6 bases). The germline V and J ends were trimmed by 2 bases and 4 bases, with 21 bases remaining between them. Germline assignment: CDR1 SGHVS and CDR2 FQNEAQ. CDR3 size: 17 residues. Here the CDR3 DNA reads TGTGCCAGCAGCTTAACGGTAGCGTCGGAGAGGGGGTACGAGCAGTACTTC. It is translated as CASSLTVASERGYEQYF.

J is TRBJ2-7 and V is TRBV28; TRBD1 matches at 7 bases. CDR1 and CDR2 (germline): MDHEN, SYDVKM. The CDR3 contains 14 residues. Trimming at V came to 7 bases and at J to 5 bases, leaving 11 bases not matched to a gene. Here the CDR3 DNA reads TGTGCCAGCATCAACAGGGGCGGATCCCACGAGCAGTACTTC. This translates into CASINRGGSHEQYF.

This clone appeared a single time. The gene calls are TRBV27 and TRBJ2-7; 7 bases align to TRBD2. The V segment lost 4 bases and the J segment 6 bases; nucleotides outside the gene matches: 6. CDR3 length: 13 amino acids. Germline CDR1 reads MNHEY; CDR2 reads SMNVEV (reference sequence). CDR3 amino acids: CASSWGGPTEQYF. The CDR3 region has the DNA TGTGCCAGCAGTTGGGGAGGGCCCACCGAGCAGTACTTC.

This clone was seen more than once but under ten times. The chain employs TRBV7-9 and TRBJ1-1; D call uncertain. The ends were cut back, 0 bases at V and 4 bases at J, with 6 bases in the middle. CDR1 is SEHNR, CDR2 FQNEAQ, per germline (reference sequence). This CDR3 comprises 13 residues. CDR3 residues: CASSLAWGTEAFF. CDR3 nucleotide sequence: TGTGCCAGCAGCTTAGCGTGGGGCACTGAAGCTTTCTTT.

The chain has TRBV12-5 and TRBJ2-3; D is ambiguous. Germline lookup yields CDR1 LGHNT and CDR2 FRNRAP. The germline V and J ends were trimmed by 1 base and 8 bases, with 7 bases remaining between them. CDR3 size: 12 residues. CDR3 DNA: TGTGCTAGTGGTTTGGAGGGCGGTACGCAGTATTTT. As protein: CASGLEGGTQYF.